The TCR beta chain described here comes from a study of PD-1 blockade in classical Hodgkin lymphoma. Per germline, CDR1 DFQATT and CDR2 SNEGSKA (reference sequence). This CDR3 is 10 amino acids long. V was cut by 8 bases and J by 7 bases, with 11 bases left in between. Every patient had relapsed following autologous stem cell transplantation, and cohorts differed in brentuximab vedotin exposure. This table comes from immunoSEQ multiplex PCR, and its TCRdb copy is limited to in-frame clones, with some not included. The sample includes fewer than 90,000 clones, about 92% of them seen just once. The sequencing here drew on peripheral blood mononuclear cells (PBMCs), taken at baseline. This receptor was taken from a human donor with classical Hodgkin lymphoma. V gene TRBV20-1 combines with J gene TRBJ1-2, with D possibly matching TRBD1 (6 bases). In DNA, the CDR3 is TGCAGTTGGGGGGCCGGTGGCTACACCTTC. The encoded protein is CSWGAGGYTF.